This T cell receptor (beta chain) was captured by sequencing in a study (dated by TCRdb to the mid-2010s). Background on the whole study: Whether tumor-infiltrating Tregs in breast cancer are recruited from blood Tregs or converted in situ from other CD4+ T cell subsets was tested.

Cells that were CD4+CD25+CD127-/low were isolated as Tregs. Tregs, naive and memory CD4+ T cells from tumor, blood and ipsilateral draining lymph nodes of a few breast cancer patients underwent full-length TCR alpha and beta sequencing. Tumor tissue and lymph nodes obtained from ipsilateral axillary dissection were perfused with PBS, minced and then digested with collagenase I and hyaluronidase. Ficoll density gradient centrifugation was used to isolate mononuclear cells from either lymph nodes or around 50 ml of peripheral blood. FACS confirmed that the sorted cell populations were more than 90% pure. The CDR3 measures 13 amino acids from cysteine to phenylalanine. CDR3 DNA only is kept here, 39 bases in frame from base 1. Germline trimming amounts to 2 bases on V and 12 bases on J, with 11 as the count of junction bases outside the gene matches. For CDR1 and CDR2, the germline V gene lists SGDLS and YYNGEE.

The full study reports these points: Tumor-infiltrating Treg TCR alpha and beta sequences overlapped most with tumor naive CD4+ T cells, then with blood naive CD4+ T cells. The TCR gene usage of tumor memory CD4+ T cells clustered together with blood and lymph node memory CD4+ cells and with lymph node naive CD4+ cells. Rather than covering whole repertoires, validation in the larger cohort was restricted to a single TCR beta V-J rearrangement.

Full-length TCR variable regions were amplified by 5' RACE PCR with constant-region reverse primers, followed by semi-nested PCR with Nested Universal Primer A. Using the ReliaPrep RNA Cell Miniprep System, total RNA was extracted, and the SMARTer RACE 5'/3' Kit was then used to reverse transcribe the RNA into 5'RACE-ready cDNA. An Illumina MiSeq was used to sequence the full-length TCR alpha and beta libraries, which had been barcoded with multiplex adaptors. Processing in the source paper ran as follows. For each of nine subset-tissue groups, sequencing data from the five patients were pooled, and the groups were then compared using unsupervised clustering of TCR gene usage. The Morisita-Horn index was used to calculate repertoire similarity, with shared sequences weighted according to their contribution to each repertoire. Starting from the raw public reads, TCRdb applied fastp trimming at Q25, assembled clones with MiXCR and retained in-frame beta chains. A single entry per CDR3 protein holds the most common genes and DNA from its merged rows. The V and J calls and clone size are TCRdb's, not the authors'. The sample table records over 40,000 distinct CDR3 sequences; roughly 20% of these occur just once. The ten most abundant clones make up about 3.9% of the sample.

This clonotype was seen ten or more times. Its recognized antigen is unknown. No base quality information exists; no much larger clone differs at one position. The clonotype originates from a female donor with breast cancer. The chain was built from TRBV9 and TRBJ2-7; the central 7 bases match TRBD2. The material sequenced was Tregs sorted from a lymph node. The CDR3 amino acid sequence is: CASSVGLATSMYF. The DNA reads as follows: TGTGCCAGCAGCGTGGGGCTCGCGACTAGCATGTACTTC.